These 22 T cell receptor beta chains were sequenced from one sample in a study of beta chain features in type 1 diabetes. Study-level findings and limits: All four CD4+ subsets of Type 1 diabetes patients contained TCRB CDR3s that were moderately but significantly shorter.

Sequencing targeted expressed TCRB transcripts, as all isolated RNA had been reverse transcribed. Measured with immunoSEQ multiplex PCR; TCRdb has only the in-frame clones, and not every one. The sample lists 25,000 to 30,000 clones; roughly half were seen once. No antigens are known for them. The sample was stem cell memory CD4+ T cells from blood. These receptors came from a man aged 30 to 39 with type 1 diabetes.

The chain employs TRBV18 and TRBJ2-7; 13 positions agree with TRBD2. V lost 1 base to trimming and J lost 1 base; unmatched junction nucleotides: 1. This CDR3 comprises 16 residues. Germline values: CDR1 KGHSH, CDR2 LQKENI. This chain's CDR3 is CASSPQGLAGSYEQYF. CDR3 in DNA: TGTGCCAGCTCACCACAGGGACTAGCGGGGTCCTACGAGCAGTACTTC.

In its sample, this clone was seen a few times. The chain carries TRBV23-1 and TRBJ1-3; a weak D match, TRBD1 (6 bases). Being an ORF, TRBV23-1 has a function that is uncertain. V was clipped by 0 bases and J by 4 bases, with 10 bases between them. The CDR3 has 15 residues. DNA of the CDR3: TGCGCCAGCAGTCAATCCTTACAGGGAGGAAACACCATATATTTT. Translated: CASSQSLQGGNTIYF.

The chain joins TRBV7-9 to TRBJ1-1; D is unclear. CDR1 is SEHNR, CDR2 FQNEAQ, per germline (reference sequence). This CDR3 has 16 residues. V was trimmed by 5 bases and J by 0 bases, leaving 16 bases between them. CDR3 in DNA: TGTGCCAGCAGCCGTTATAGGGAGGTCATGAACACTGAAGCTTTCTTT. It translates to CASSRYREVMNTEAFF.

The chain recombines TRBV6-5 with TRBJ2-2, with 8 bases identical to TRBD2. The CDR3 sequence is 15 residues long. Germline V CDR1 and CDR2: MNHEY, SVGAGI. The V gene end was trimmed by 7 bases and the J gene end by 4 bases; junction bases not matched to a gene: 8. CDR3 nucleotides: TGTGCCAGCACCACCGGACTAGCAGGCACCGGGGAGCTGTTTTTT. Translation gives CASTTGLAGTGELFF.

V usage is TRBV5-1 and J usage is TRBJ2-1, with 13 bases fitting TRBD2. J gave up 9 bases and V 0 bases, and 6 bases lay outside the gene matches. This CDR3 comprises 16 residues. The germline V gene has CDR1 SGHRS and CDR2 YFSETQ. The CDR3 nucleotides read TGCGCCAGCAGCTTGGGGACTAGCGGGAGCGTTGGTGAGCAGTTCTTC. Encoded protein: CASSLGTSGSVGEQFF.

A few counts support this clone. The chain has TRBV13 and TRBJ2-3; tentatively, D is TRBD2 (5 bases). Between the trimmed V and J ends, which lost 2 bases and 1 base, there was a span of 13 bases. Germline V gene data show CDR1 as PRHDT and CDR2 as FYEKMQ (reference sequence). There are 16 residues in the CDR3. The CDR3 coding sequence is TGTGCCAGCAGCTTAAGGGCTAGCTTACGCACAGATACGCAGTATTTT. Translating it yields CASSLRASLRTDTQYF. Filled out from reference TRBV13 and TRBJ2-3, the complete variable domain reads AAGVIQSPRHLIKEKRETATLKCYPIPRHDTVYWYQQGPGQDPQFLISFYEKMQSDKGSIPDRFSAQQFSDYHSELNMSSLELGDSALYFCASSLRASLRTDTQYFGPGTRLTVL.

There are a few counts of this clone. The chain joins TRBV19 to TRBJ2-5; tentative D call: TRBD2 (5 bases). This CDR3 is built from 15 residues. V was cut by 5 bases and J by 1 base, with 14 bases left in between. From germline, CDR1 is LNHDA and CDR2 SQIVND (reference sequence). The CDR3, as DNA: TGTGCCAGTAGTCTCAATGGAGGAACCCAAGAGACCCAGTACTTC. It specifies CASSLNGGTQETQYF.

The chain employs TRBV2 and TRBJ1-1; D possibly corresponds to TRBD1 (5 bases). CDR1 SNHLY and CDR2 FYNNEI come from the germline V gene. The CDR3 runs 14 residues. The V and J ends lost 8 bases and 2 bases respectively, with 15 bases between them. CDR3 region: CASRQTFLNTEAFF. CDR3 bases: TGTGCCAGCCGACAGACTTTTCTCAACACTGAAGCTTTCTTT.

The V call is TRBV18, the J call TRBJ2-7; perhaps TRBD1 as D (5 bases). V lost 0 bases to trimming and J lost 5 bases, with 14 bases between them. The CDR3 length is 15 residues. Germline values: CDR1 KGHSH, CDR2 LQKENI. The chain's CDR3 is CASSPPGNWGHEQYF. DNA of the CDR3: TGTGCCAGCTCACCACCGGGAAACTGGGGCCACGAGCAGTACTTC.

The J gene is TRBJ2-7, the V gene TRBV19; TRBD1 is a possible D gene (6 bases). Per the germline V gene, CDR1 is LNHDA and CDR2 is SQIVND (reference sequence). Trimming pared 4 bases from V and 2 bases from J, leaving 12 bases between. This CDR3 spans 14 amino acids. The CDR3 here is CASSNRDTAYEQYF. The CDR3 DNA is TGTGCCAGTAGTAACCGGGACACAGCCTACGAGCAGTACTTC.

About this clone: The junction does not match germline at one end; this may be a read error. The rearrangement joins TRBV29-1 to TRBJ1-1, with a tentative D call TRBD1 (6 bases). Germline CDR1 and CDR2: SQVTM and ANQGSEA. The CDR3 covers 17 residues. The CDR3 region has the DNA TGCAGCGCTACGCCCGGACAGTCGGGTCTTCTGGGCACTGAATCTTTCTTT. Its translation: CSATPGQSGLLGTESFF.

The rearrangement links TRBV11-2 to TRBJ2-7; no reliable D call. Germline V CDR1 and CDR2: SGHAT, FQNNGV. V lost 1 base and J 0 bases, leaving 7 bases between the germline ends. This CDR3 region has 14 residues. The CDR3 sequence is CASSLGAGSYEQYF. CDR3 sequence (DNA): TGTGCCAGCAGCTTAGGAGCAGGCTCCTACGAGCAGTACTTC.

The gene calls are TRBV19 and TRBJ2-6; possibly TRBD2 for D (6 bases). This CDR3 has 16 residues. Deletions cut 7 bases from V and 2 bases from J, with 15 bases between. Germline CDR1 LNHDA, CDR2 SQIVND (reference sequence). In DNA form, the CDR3 reads TGTGCCAGTACGGGGCTAGGGGAGGCTGGGGCCAACGTCCTGACTTTC. Its translation: CASTGLGEAGANVLTF.

DNA for the CDR3: TGTGCCAGCAGCTTGGGAGGGAGCTCGGCCTACGAGCAGTACTTC. This encodes CASSLGGSSAYEQYF. The V and J genes are TRBV5-4 and TRBJ2-7; D may be TRBD2 (5 bases). V lost 0 bases to trimming and J lost 2 bases, with 12 bases between them. Germline CDR1 and CDR2: SGHNT and YYREEE (reference sequence). This CDR3 is built from 15 residues.

This chain joins TRBV10-1 and TRBJ2-3; 13 bases are shared with TRBD2. Germline CDR1 is WNHNN and CDR2 is SYGVQD (reference sequence). V trimming: 7 bases; J trimming: 6 bases; junction bases outside the gene matches: 7. The CDR3 has 15 residues. The CDR3 region has the DNA TGCGCCAGCACCCAGGGACTAGCGGGATCCGATACGCAGTATTTT. It encodes CASTQGLAGSDTQYF.

In this sample, this clone turned up a few times. The chain carries TRBV6-6 and TRBJ2-3; 10 positions match TRBD2. This CDR3 region has 15 residues. CDR1 MNHNY and CDR2 SVGAGI come from the germline V gene (reference sequence). The V gene end was trimmed by 6 bases and the J gene end by 4 bases; junction bases not matched to a gene: 7. This chain's CDR3 is CASRLAGGGADTQYF. DNA of the CDR3: TGTGCCAGCAGATTAGCGGGAGGTGGCGCAGATACGCAGTATTTT.

The chain combines TRBV7-9 with TRBJ2-1; the match to TRBD1 covers 10 bases. Germline values: CDR1 SEHNR, CDR2 FQNEAQ (reference sequence). The CDR3 has 15 amino acids. J was trimmed by 6 bases and V by 4 bases; bases with no gene match: 6. The CDR3 sequence: CASSSTGGARNEQFF. The CDR3 coding sequence is TGTGCCAGCAGCTCGACAGGGGGCGCGCGCAATGAGCAGTTCTTC.

A few counts support this clone. This rearrangement joins TRBV5-1 to TRBJ2-1; 9 bases are a match to TRBD1. CDR1 is SGHRS, CDR2 YFSETQ, per germline. After removal of 0 bases from V and 6 bases from J, the junction contained 7 bases not matched to a gene. CDR3 length: 16 residues. The CDR3 nucleotides are TGCGCCAGCAGCTTGGGGGTGACAGGGGGGCTCAATGAGCAGTTCTTC. Amino acids: CASSLGVTGGLNEQFF.

Only a few counts were recorded for this clone. The chain links TRBV9 to TRBJ2-7; 7 bases fit TRBD2. V gave up 4 bases and J gave up 3 bases; unmatched junction bases: 10. This CDR3 spans 15 amino acids. The germline V gene has CDR1 SGDLS and CDR2 YYNGEE. In DNA form, the CDR3 reads TGTGCCAGCAGCCGCGCGGGAGCCTCTATCTACGAGCAGTACTTC. It specifies CASSRAGASIYEQYF.

The sample holds a few counts of this clone. V is TRBV14 and J is TRBJ2-6; no definite D call. The V gene's germline CDR1 is SGHDN and CDR2 FVKESK. Trimming left V 1 base short and J 6 bases short, with 4 bases between. The CDR3 covers 13 residues. In DNA, the CDR3 is TGTGCCAGCAGCCAAGGTATGGCCAACGTCCTGACTTTC. The encoded protein is CASSQGMANVLTF.

This sequence joins TRBV19 and TRBJ2-2; weak D call: TRBD2 (5 bases). The CDR3 runs 15 residues. In germline, CDR1 is LNHDA, CDR2 SQIVND (reference sequence). V was trimmed by 4 bases and J by 0 bases, leaving 9 bases between them. The CDR3 reads CASSTAVANTGELFF. DNA for the CDR3: TGTGCCAGTAGTACAGCGGTGGCGAACACCGGGGAGCTGTTTTTT.

The V gene is TRBV6-5, the J gene TRBJ2-1; 8 bases match TRBD2. This CDR3 spans 14 amino acids. CDR1 MNHEY and CDR2 SVGAGI come from the germline V gene. The ends lost 6 bases at V and 11 bases at J; junction bases unmatched: 12. The CDR3 sequence is CASRDTGREAKQFF. CDR3 coding DNA: TGTGCCAGCAGGGACACTGGGCGGGAGGCCAAGCAGTTCTTC.